Reported below is one TCR beta chain. This record belongs to a study of control samples from healthy donors and cancer patients. Germline assignment: CDR1 SGHNT and CDR2 YENEEA. The germline V and J ends were trimmed by 5 bases and 6 bases, with 13 bases remaining between them. This CDR3 has 13 amino acids. Produced via immunoSEQ multiplex PCR; TCRdb's table is partial and in-frame only. The repertoire includes about 120,000 clones, 89% of them detected once, and under 40% sits in the top ten. The receptor's source is a man in his fifties or sixties in good health. The chain links TRBV11-3 to TRBJ1-1, with D unclear. The sample was blood. The DNA of the CDR3 is TGTGCCAGCAGCGTATCCTTGTTCGCTGAAGCTTTCTTT. This gives the protein CASSVSLFAEAFF.